The 23 T cell receptor beta chains listed next were all sequenced from one sample in a study of CD8 T cells in Susac syndrome. It was with random hexamers that roughly 0.45 to 1 ug RNA was reverse transcribed. TCRdb used MiXCR to reprocess the immunoSEQ multiplex PCR reads, holding one entry per CDR3 protein. Of some 170,000 distinct CDR3 sequences listed, approximately 92% were seen once; the top ten hold around 0.13%. Sample: CD4+ T cells from PBMCs. The receptors stem from a human donor in good health.

The V call is TRBV29-1, the J call TRBJ2-7; D may be TRBD2 (5 bases). Trimming shortened V by 0 bases and J by 12 bases, and 24 bases separated the two germline ends. This CDR3 comprises 15 residues. The germline gives CDR1 SQVTM, CDR2 ANQGSEA. The CDR3 spells CSVEDGGRSSVFRYF. As DNA, the CDR3 is TGCAGCGTTGAAGACGGAGGACGGTCCTCCGTCTTCAGGTACTTC.

V and J are TRBV7-8 and TRBJ2-4; D uncertain. The V end lost 6 bases, the J end lost 8 bases, and 20 bases lay between the germline ends. Germline lookup yields CDR1 SGHVS and CDR2 FQNEAQ. The CDR3 is 15 residues long. The CDR3: CASSILGYSRDIQYF. In nucleotides, the CDR3 is TGTGCCAGCAGTATCTTGGGTTATAGTAGAGACATTCAGTACTTC.

The genes are TRBV3-1 and TRBJ2-7; TRBD2 matches at 12 bases. Trimming removed 1 base from V and 3 bases from J; junction bases left unmatched: 1. CDR1 LGHDT and CDR2 YNNKEL come from the germline V gene (reference sequence). The CDR3 covers 15 residues. Here the CDR3 reads CASSQGGLAGYEQYF. The CDR3 bases are TGTGCCAGCAGCCAAGGGGGACTAGCGGGCTACGAGCAGTACTTC.

The sample holds one count of this clonotype. The rearrangement links TRBV30 to TRBJ2-3; 7 positions agree with TRBD2. J lost 6 bases, V lost 0 bases, and 6 bases had no gene match. The CDR3 totals 14 residues. Germline assignment: CDR1 GTSNPN and CDR2 SVGIG (reference sequence). This chain's CDR3 is CAWSVSSGSDTQYF. The CDR3 nucleotides read TGTGCCTGGAGTGTCTCTAGCGGATCGGATACGCAGTATTTT.

The chain couples TRBV20-1 to TRBJ2-3; no firm D call. The CDR3 runs 12 residues. The germline gives CDR1 DFQATT, CDR2 SNEGSKA (reference sequence). For the CDR3, the DNA is TGCAGCCCTAGGGCCTCGGGAGATACGCAGTATTTT. It yields the protein CSPRASGDTQYF.

This chain joins TRBV2 and TRBJ1-1; no definite D call. Looked up from germline, CDR1 is SNHLY and CDR2 is FYNNEI. V was trimmed by 3 bases and J by 9 bases, leaving 14 bases between them. The CDR3 runs to 13 residues. CDR3 nucleotide sequence: TGTGCCAGCAGTGACAGTCTAGGCGGGAAAGCTTTCTTT. Its protein product is CASSDSLGGKAFF.

The chain uses TRBV6-5 and TRBJ1-1, with D uncertain. V gave up 7 bases and J gave up 1 base, with 10 bases separating them. The CDR3 is 13 residues long. Germline CDR1 and CDR2: MNHEY and SVGAGI. The CDR3 DNA is TGTGCCAGCAAGCCGGAAGCGAACACTGAAGCTTTCTTT. Translation: CASKPEANTEAFF.

The chain combines TRBV3-1 with TRBJ2-5; the D call may be TRBD1 or TRBD2 (6 bases each). The germline V gene encodes CDR1 LGHDT and CDR2 YNNKEL (reference sequence). There are 18 residues in the CDR3. Trimming removed 0 bases at V and 2 bases at J, with 19 bases between. This CDR3 reads CASSQDKWDGGRQETQYF. CDR3 nucleotides: TGTGCCAGCAGCCAAGATAAGTGGGACGGGGGCCGACAAGAGACCCAGTACTTC.

The genes are TRBV4-1 and TRBJ2-1; D gene ambiguous. This CDR3 is built from 15 residues. Trimming took 1 base from V and 3 from J, leaving 10 bases between them. Germline values: CDR1 MGHRA, CDR2 YSYEKL. The CDR3: CASSQAPSFYNEQFF. The CDR3 DNA reads as TGCGCCAGCAGCCAAGCCCCGTCGTTCTACAATGAGCAGTTCTTC.

The chain joins TRBV3-1 to TRBJ1-6, with 7 bases identical to TRBD1. CDR3 length equals 14 residues. The germline gives CDR1 LGHDT, CDR2 YNNKEL (reference sequence). J gave up 9 bases and V 1 base, and 3 bases lay outside the gene matches. Written as DNA, the CDR3 is TGTGCCAGCAGCCAAGGACAGGGTCGTTCACCCCTCCACTTT. It yields the protein CASSQGQGRSPLHF.

The V and J genes are TRBV4-2 and TRBJ2-3; TRBD1 matches 11 bases. Trimming removed 4 bases from V and 3 bases from J; junction bases left unmatched: 6. Looked up from germline, CDR1 is LGHNA and CDR2 is YNFKEQ. CDR3 length equals 16 residues. The CDR3 sequence is CASSPSGTGGTDTQYF. DNA for the CDR3: TGTGCCAGCAGCCCGTCCGGGACAGGGGGGACAGATACGCAGTATTTT.

V gene TRBV2 combines with J gene TRBJ2-2; D not resolved. Germline V gives CDR1 SNHLY, CDR2 FYNNEI. This CDR3 spans 13 amino acids. Trimming removed 4 bases from V and 4 bases from J, with 7 bases in between. This CDR3 is CASSGESTGELFF. CDR3 nucleotides: TGTGCCAGCAGTGGGGAAAGCACCGGGGAGCTGTTTTTT. Based on the CDR3 plus reference TRBV2 and TRBJ2-2, the full variable domain is EPEVTQTPSHQVTQMGQEVILRCVPISNHLYFYWYRQILGQKVEFLVSFYNNEISEKSEIFDDQFSVERPDGSNFTLKIRSTKLEDSAMYFCASSGESTGELFFGEGSRLTVL.

V is TRBV5-1 and J is TRBJ2-1; the D gene is possibly TRBD1 (6 bases). CDR3 length: 15 residues. The V end lost 4 bases, the J end lost 6 bases, and 17 bases lay between the germline ends. CDR1 SGHRS and CDR2 YFSETQ come from the germline V gene. The CDR3 here is CASSPRGQHSNEQFF. The CDR3 DNA is TGCGCCAGCAGCCCTCGTGGACAGCATTCCAATGAGCAGTTCTTC.

In nucleotides, the CDR3 is TGTGCCAGCAGCTTTACCCGGGAGACCCAGTACTTC. Protein product: CASSFTRETQYF. The chain links TRBV7-9 to TRBJ2-5; no clear D gene. Deletions cut 3 bases from V and 5 bases from J, with 7 bases between. This CDR3 has 12 residues. CDR1 and CDR2 from the germline V gene are SEHNR and FQNEAQ (reference sequence).

V usage is TRBV2 and J usage is TRBJ2-2, with D uncertain. CDR3 size: 13 residues. The germline V gene encodes CDR1 SNHLY and CDR2 FYNNEI. V lost 6 bases to trimming and J lost 6 bases, with 11 bases between them. The CDR3 loop is CASSLMLAGELFF. CDR3 sequence (DNA): TGTGCCAGCAGCCTCATGCTGGCCGGGGAGCTGTTTTTT.

The chain joins TRBV7-9 to TRBJ1-1; no clear D gene. The CDR3 length is 12 residues. V was pared by 3 bases and J by 7 bases, with 9 bases between. Germline V lookup: CDR1 SEHNR, CDR2 FQNEAQ (reference sequence). This CDR3 reads CASSLENFEAFF. CDR3 bases: TGTGCCAGCAGCTTGGAGAACTTTGAAGCTTTCTTT.

The J gene is TRBJ1-3, the V gene TRBV7-3; unclear D gene. The CDR3 consists of 16 residues. Germline CDR1 is SGHTA and CDR2 is FQGTGA. Trimming stripped 1 base from V and 0 bases from J, with 10 bases between. CDR3 residues: CASSLNPGGSGNTIYF. The CDR3, as DNA: TGTGCCAGCAGCTTAAACCCCGGAGGCTCTGGAAACACCATATATTTT.

The chain has TRBV29-1 and TRBJ1-1; 7 bases map to TRBD1. Germline trimming cut 7 bases from V and 0 bases from J; bases unmatched to any gene: 11. CDR1 SQVTM and CDR2 ANQGSEA come from the germline V gene. CDR3 size: 15 residues. The CDR3 loop is CSATPGQRMNTEAFF. CDR3 in DNA: TGCAGCGCCACACCGGGACAGAGAATGAACACTGAAGCTTTCTTT.

The chain couples TRBV6-6 to TRBJ2-3, with D hard to call. This CDR3 spans 15 amino acids. Trimming stripped 1 base from V and 2 bases from J, with 10 bases between. CDR1 is MNHNY and CDR2 is SVGAGI in the germline V gene (reference sequence). This CDR3 reads CASSYYRLNTDTQYF. DNA of the CDR3: TGTGCCAGCAGTTACTACCGACTTAACACAGATACGCAGTATTTT.

This clonotype has a single count. The chain uses TRBV3-1 and TRBJ2-3; 7 positions match TRBD2. CDR1 and CDR2 from the germline V gene are LGHDT and YNNKEL (reference sequence). The CDR3 sequence is 15 residues long. V was clipped by 1 base and J by 2 bases; unmatched bases: 3. The CDR3: CASSQAGGITDTQYF. CDR3 DNA: TGTGCCAGCAGCCAAGCGGGGGGTATCACAGATACGCAGTATTTT.

This chain joins TRBV20-1 and TRBJ2-2; D perhaps matches TRBD1 (6 bases). Germline CDR1 is DFQATT and CDR2 is SNEGSKA (reference sequence). This CDR3 region has 16 residues. Deletions cut 0 bases from V and 3 bases from J, with 14 bases between. CDR3 DNA: TGCAGTGCTAGAGACCCGGGACACGGAGACACCGGGGAGCTGTTTTTT. Protein product: CSARDPGHGDTGELFF.

The chain carries TRBV18 and TRBJ2-5, with a weak D call TRBD2 (6 bases). The ends were cut back, 3 bases at V and 5 bases at J, with 10 bases in the middle. CDR1 and CDR2 (germline): KGHSH, LQKENI. CDR3 length: 13 amino acids. The CDR3 reads CASSPAGSETQYF. CDR3 nucleotides: TGTGCCAGCTCACCGGCCGGGAGTGAGACCCAGTACTTC.

CDR3 region: CASSAQGTIETQYF. The CDR3 coding sequence is TGTGCCAGCAGCGCCCAAGGGACAATCGAGACCCAGTACTTC. The rearrangement uses TRBV9 and TRBJ2-5; perhaps TRBD1 as D (6 bases). The CDR3 covers 14 residues. Per the germline V gene, CDR1 is SGDLS and CDR2 is YYNGEE. The V gene lost 3 bases and the J gene lost 5 bases, with 14 bases spanning the gap.